What follows are 20 T cell receptor beta chains derived from one specimen sequenced in a study of CD8 T cells in ankylosing spondylitis (TCRdb year 2017). The paper's findings and limits, for the study overall: Blood from ankylosing spondylitis patients appeared to be characterized by a TCR beta motif made up of several highly homologous amino acid variants.

Preparation of the library involved 5' RACE. Sequencing took place on an Illumina HiSeq 2500. The public sequencing data were trimmed at Q25 with fastp and processed into clonotypes with MiXCR by TCRdb, which kept only in-frame beta chains. Entries that share a CDR3 protein sequence are merged under the most common genes and DNA. Across this sample there are 350,000 or so distinct CDR3 sequences, with under 8.5% seen only once. Together, the top ten hold about 15% of the sample. For these TCRs, the target antigens are not known. The sequenced sample was blood, either unsorted or a sorted T cell fraction (not recorded which). The receptors come from a male donor with ankylosing spondylitis.

This chain connects TRBV28 to TRBJ2-2; TRBD2 agrees at 9 bases. The CDR3 has 14 residues. CDR1 is MDHEN, CDR2 SYDVKM, per germline. Trimming took 6 bases from V and 4 from J; bases not matched to a gene: 3. CDR3 coding DNA: TGTGCCAGCAGGACTAGCGGAGTCACCGGGGAGCTGTTTTTT. Its translation: CASRTSGVTGELFF.

This sequence joins TRBV5-1 and TRBJ2-3, with no clear D. Germline CDR1 and CDR2: SGHRS and YFSETQ. The V end lost 9 bases, the J end lost 0 bases, and 14 bases lay between the germline ends. The CDR3 extends over 14 amino acids. The CDR3 DNA follows: TGCGCCACCCGTTCGGAACGGAGCACAGATACGCAGTATTTT. The encoded protein is CATRSERSTDTQYF.

This clonotype was counted at least ten times. The chain uses TRBV12-3 or TRBV12-4 and TRBJ1-2, with D possibly being TRBD1 (5 bases). With 5 bases removed from V and 8 bases from J, the gap between germline ends came to 12 bases. The CDR3 covers 12 residues. CDR3 in DNA: TGTGCCAGCAGTCCTCAGGGTTACGGCTACACCTTC. This codes for CASSPQGYGYTF.

V gene TRBV11-3 combines with J gene TRBJ2-1; 9 positions match TRBD2. V lost 4 bases to trimming and J lost 8 bases; unmatched junction nucleotides: 12. Germline values: CDR1 SGHNT, CDR2 YENEEA. The CDR3 contains 16 residues. Here the CDR3 DNA reads TGTGCCAGCAGCTCCCTAGCGGGACGGAAAGACGATGAGCAGTTCTTC. Protein: CASSSLAGRKDDEQFF.

The V call is TRBV7-3, the J call TRBJ2-5, with D possibly TRBD1 on 5 matching bases. CDR1 SGHTA and CDR2 FQGTGA come from the germline V gene. The CDR3 is 13 amino acids. Deletions cut 3 bases from V and 2 bases from J, with 7 bases between. The CDR3, as DNA: TGTGCCAGCAGCTTTACAGGACAAGAGACCCAGTACTTC. This encodes CASSFTGQETQYF.

The gene calls are TRBV28 and TRBJ1-1; D possibly corresponds to TRBD1 (6 bases). The length of the CDR3 is 13 residues. Germline CDR1 and CDR2: MDHEN and SYDVKM. With 5 bases removed from V and 7 bases from J, the gap between germline ends came to 14 bases. CDR3 region: CASSQQGFGEAFF. CDR3 bases: TGTGCCAGCAGTCAACAGGGTTTTGGTGAAGCTTTCTTT. The full variable domain, rest sourced from reference TRBV28 and TRBJ1-1, is DVKVTQSSRYLVKRTGEKVFLECVQDMDHENMFWYRQDPGLGLRLIYFSYDVKMKEKGDIPEGYSVSREKKERFSLILESASTNQTSMYLCASSQQGFGEAFFGQGTRLTVV.

The V call is TRBV10-3, the J call TRBJ1-1, with a tentative D call TRBD1 (5 bases). Germline CDR1 ENHRY, CDR2 SYGVKD. The V and J ends lost 1 base and 11 bases respectively, with 14 bases between them. The CDR3 consists of 13 residues. The CDR3 sequence is CAISEFDPQDAFF. CDR3 nucleotide sequence: TGTGCCATCAGTGAGTTTGACCCACAGGACGCTTTCTTT.

V is TRBV4-1 and J is TRBJ1-1; D not resolved. Deletions cut 2 bases from V and 4 bases from J, with 14 bases between. This CDR3 is 15 amino acids long. Germline assignment: CDR1 MGHRA and CDR2 YSYEKL. The DNA of the CDR3 is TGCGCCAGCAGCCAAATCCACCCCCCCGGCACTGAAGCTTTCTTT. Translated: CASSQIHPPGTEAFF.

This clonotype was recorded at least ten times. As DNA, the CDR3 is TGTGCCAGCAGCCCCCTTCGGGCGGATGACTACAATGAGCAGTTCTTC. This gives the protein CASSPLRADDYNEQFF. The chain has TRBV7-3 and TRBJ2-1; D not certain. CDR3 length: 16 residues. Trimming took 5 bases from V and 3 from J, leaving 17 bases between them. In germline, CDR1 is SGHTA, CDR2 FQGTGA.

CDR3 sequence (DNA): TGTGCCAGCAGTCGCCAGGGGAGTGGCGGGGAGCTGTTTTTT. This gives the protein CASSRQGSGGELFF. J is TRBJ2-2 and V is TRBV6-1, with D possibly TRBD1 on 6 matching bases. The CDR3 spans 14 residues. CDR1 is MNHNS and CDR2 is SASEGT in the germline V gene. Trimming shortened V by 5 bases and J by 7 bases, and 14 bases separated the two germline ends.

The gene calls are TRBV5-1 and TRBJ2-7; D remains ambiguous. V was shortened by 4 bases and J by 3 bases, with 14 bases between the two germline ends. Germline-derived CDR1 and CDR2 are SGHRS and YFSETQ. The CDR3 totals 14 residues. The CDR3 nucleotides are TGCGCCAGCAGCCCCCTTGGAGTTAACTACGAGCAGTACTTC. Protein: CASSPLGVNYEQYF.

The chain employs TRBV5-1 and TRBJ2-1; no clear D. V lost 2 bases to trimming and J lost 6 bases, with 6 bases between them. The CDR3 length is 12 residues. The germline CDR1 and CDR2 sequences are SGHRS and YFSETQ. The CDR3 sequence is CASSFASNEQFF. The CDR3 DNA follows: TGCGCCAGCAGCTTCGCGAGCAATGAGCAGTTCTTC.

The chain recombines TRBV5-1 with TRBJ2-7; D ambiguous. This CDR3 region has 13 residues. Trimming removed 2 bases from V and 0 bases from J, with 6 bases in between. Germline values: CDR1 SGHRS, CDR2 YFSETQ. This CDR3 is CASSFFPSYEQYF. CDR3 coding DNA: TGCGCCAGCAGCTTTTTCCCCTCCTACGAGCAGTACTTC. Filled out from reference TRBV5-1 and TRBJ2-7, the complete variable domain reads KAGVTQTPRYLIKTRGQQVTLSCSPISGHRSVSWYQQTPGQGLQFLFEYFSETQRNKGNFPGRFSGRQFSNSRSEMNVSTLELGDSALYLCASSFFPSYEQYFGPGTRLTVT.

At least ten counts were recorded for this clonotype. V is TRBV7-8 and J is TRBJ2-5; no reliable D call. V lost 6 bases and J lost 7, with 18 bases in between. CDR1 and CDR2 from the germline V gene are SGHVS and FQNEAQ. The CDR3 contains 14 residues. The CDR3 is CASSSIVTWGTQYF. The CDR3 region has the DNA TGTGCCAGCAGTTCGATTGTGACTTGGGGGACCCAGTACTTC.

This clonotype was observed a few times. The J gene is TRBJ2-5, the V gene TRBV29-1; 7 bases align to TRBD1. The J segment lost 5 bases and the V segment lost 6 bases, leaving 12 bases of the junction unmatched. The CDR3 spans 14 residues. Per germline, CDR1 SQVTM and CDR2 ANQGSEA. The CDR3 reads CSVIPGTEGETQYF. In DNA form, the CDR3 reads TGCAGCGTAATTCCCGGGACAGAGGGGGAGACCCAGTACTTC.

This clonotype was observed a handful of times. V and J are TRBV4-3 and TRBJ2-7; 7 nucleotides line up with TRBD1. The CDR3 covers 15 residues. The V gene's germline CDR1 is LGHNA and CDR2 YSLEER. Trimming at V came to 1 base and at J to 4 bases, leaving 7 bases not matched to a gene. The CDR3 sequence: CASSQALGQIYEQYF. The CDR3 coding sequence is TGCGCCAGCAGCCAAGCACTGGGACAGATTTACGAGCAGTACTTC.

The J gene is TRBJ2-7, the V gene TRBV20-1; 8 positions match TRBD2. This CDR3 contains 15 residues. Trimming removed 3 bases from V and 6 bases from J; junction bases left unmatched: 13. Germline V CDR1 and CDR2: DFQATT, SNEGSKA (reference sequence). CDR3 protein: CSASSVGTSLSEQYF. In DNA, the CDR3 is TGCAGTGCTAGTAGTGTTGGGACTAGTCTCTCCGAGCAGTACTTC.

This clonotype showed up many times. The chain employs TRBV10-3 and TRBJ2-2; D is unclear. Germline CDR1 and CDR2: ENHRY and SYGVKD. CDR3 length equals 12 residues. V was cut by 4 bases and J by 6 bases, with 6 bases left in between. This chain's CDR3 is CAISALSGELFF. DNA for the CDR3: TGTGCCATCAGTGCTCTGTCCGGGGAGCTGTTTTTT.

This clonotype was seen a handful of times. The chain joins TRBV7-8 to TRBJ2-2, with 9 bases fitting TRBD2. Germline V gene lookup returns CDR1 SGHVS and CDR2 FQNEAQ. The J segment lost 0 bases and the V segment lost 0 bases, leaving 8 bases of the junction unmatched. The CDR3 runs to 19 residues. The CDR3 DNA sequence: TGTGCCAGCAGCTTAGCGTATGCTAGCGGGGCCGCGAACACCGGGGAGCTGTTTTTT. Protein: CASSLAYASGAANTGELFF.

The CDR3 DNA reads as TGTGCCAGCAGCTTAGATCCGGGACTAGCGGGAGGGCCGAGTGATACGCAGTATTTT. Residues: CASSLDPGLAGGPSDTQYF. The genes are TRBV11-2 and TRBJ2-3; 16 positions agree with TRBD2. Germline V gives CDR1 SGHAT, CDR2 FQNNGV. Unmatched junction bases numbered 9, after V lost 0 bases and J lost 6 bases. The CDR3 is 19 amino acids.